Each of the 2 T cell receptor beta chains below was sequenced from the same sample in a study of OX40 agonist ivuxolimab in advanced cancers. The method was immunoSEQ multiplex PCR; TCRdb's version includes in-frame clones alone and lacks a portion of them. The repertoire consists of under 65,000 clones, with around 89% occurring once and the leading ten covering 9.5% to 13%. The material sequenced was CD4+ or CD8+ T cells sorted from blood, taken in a trial of the OX40 agonist ivuxolimab. These receptors all stem from an adult with an advanced solid tumor such as melanoma, head and neck, liver or kidney cancer.

Comments on this clone: This sample also contains other DNA sequences that code for the same CDR3. For the CDR3, the DNA is TGTGCCAGCAGCTTAGGGCAGTCCTCCTACGAGCAGTACTTC. Protein product: CASSLGQSSYEQYF. The V and J genes are TRBV11-2 and TRBJ2-7; D uncertain. Germline CDR1 reads SGHAT; CDR2 reads FQNNGV. The CDR3 extends over 14 amino acids. The V end was cut by 1 base, the J end by 0 bases, with 7 bases between.

The chain is built from TRBV19 and TRBJ1-6; TRBD1 might be the D (6 bases). The CDR3 runs 13 residues. Trimming removed 3 bases from V and 8 bases from J, with 8 bases in between. Germline V gene data show CDR1 as LNHDA and CDR2 as SQIVND (reference sequence). The CDR3 bases are TGTGCCAGTAGTATGACAGGCGATTCACCCCTCCACTTT. Translation: CASSMTGDSPLHF.